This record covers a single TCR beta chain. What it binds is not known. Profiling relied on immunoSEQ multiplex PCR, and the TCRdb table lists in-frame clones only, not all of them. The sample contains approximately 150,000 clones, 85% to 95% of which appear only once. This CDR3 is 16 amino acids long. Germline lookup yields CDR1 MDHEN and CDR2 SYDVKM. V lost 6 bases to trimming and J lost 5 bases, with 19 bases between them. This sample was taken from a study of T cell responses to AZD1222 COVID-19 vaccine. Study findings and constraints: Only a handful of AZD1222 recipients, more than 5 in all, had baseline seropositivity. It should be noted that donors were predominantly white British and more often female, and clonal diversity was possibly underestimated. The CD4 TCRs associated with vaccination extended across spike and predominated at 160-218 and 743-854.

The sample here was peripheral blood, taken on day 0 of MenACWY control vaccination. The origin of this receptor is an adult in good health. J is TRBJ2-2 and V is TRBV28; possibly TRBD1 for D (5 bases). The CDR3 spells CASSLRVRVKTGELFF. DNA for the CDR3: TGTGCCAGCAGCCTCAGGGTCAGGGTAAAGACCGGGGAGCTGTTTTTT.